These 26 T cell receptor beta chains originate from one sample sequenced in a study of cytomegalovirus exposure and HLA in healthy donors. Primers for the PCR totalled 60 Vbeta and 13 Jbeta. Assay used: immunoSEQ multiplex PCR; TCRdb lists only in-frame clones, some missing. There are some 200,000 clones in the sample; approximately 78% occur only once, and 6.5% lies in the top ten. The sequencing sample was made of PBMCs. All receptors derive from a woman aged 45 to 65 in good health and CMV-seropositive.

This clone was seen once. J is TRBJ2-7 and V is TRBV6-6, with no clear D. This CDR3 spans 12 amino acids. The germline V gene has CDR1 MNHNY and CDR2 SVGAGI (reference sequence). Trimming removed 4 bases from V and 4 bases from J, with 8 bases in between. The CDR3 coding sequence is TGTGCCAGCAGTTTCGGTAGTTACGAGCAGTACTTC. Translation: CASSFGSYEQYF.

J is TRBJ2-1 and V is TRBV7-2; 7 bases line up with TRBD2. Trimming took 1 base from V and 7 from J; bases not matched to a gene: 7. Germline CDR1 is SGHTA and CDR2 is FQGNSA. The length of the CDR3 is 15 residues. The CDR3 DNA is TGTGCCAGCAGCTTAGGAGGCGGGAGTACAAATGAGCAGTTCTTC. It translates to CASSLGGGSTNEQFF.

The chain carries TRBV5-4 and TRBJ1-2; TRBD1 agrees at 8 bases. This CDR3 has 15 amino acids. The germline V gene has CDR1 SGHNT and CDR2 YYREEE (reference sequence). J lost 8 bases, V lost 3 bases, and 12 bases had no gene match. CDR3 nucleotides: TGTGCCAGCAGCTCCGCCCCTATCAGGGGGCAAGGCTACACCTTC. Its protein is CASSSAPIRGQGYTF.

J is TRBJ2-5 and V is TRBV15, with TRBD2 matching 7 bases. The germline V gene has CDR1 LNHNV and CDR2 YYDKDF (reference sequence). The ends lost 3 bases at V and 3 bases at J; junction bases unmatched: 13. This CDR3 is 17 amino acids long. The CDR3 nucleotides read TGTGCCACCAGCAGCGGCTTTGTTGGGGAGGGAGAAGAGACCCAGTACTTC. Translated: CATSSGFVGEGEETQYF.

The chain joins TRBV27 to TRBJ2-2; D unclear. The germline V gene has CDR1 MNHEY and CDR2 SMNVEV (reference sequence). This CDR3 spans 13 amino acids. Deletions cut 3 bases from V and 1 base from J, with 3 bases between. In DNA, the CDR3 is TGTGCCAGCAGTTTTCGGAACACCGGGGAGCTGTTTTTT. Protein sequence: CASSFRNTGELFF.

This clone appeared once. V gene TRBV5-1 combines with J gene TRBJ2-3; possibly TRBD1 for D (5 bases). Trimming pared 4 bases from V and 4 bases from J, leaving 13 bases between. CDR1 is SGHRS, CDR2 YFSETQ, per germline. This CDR3 is 14 amino acids long. The CDR3 protein is CASSQRQSPDTQYF. CDR3 in DNA: TGCGCCAGCAGCCAAAGACAGTCTCCAGATACGCAGTATTTT.

J is TRBJ1-4 and V is TRBV23-1; possible D gene TRBD1, 6 bases. TRBV23-1 is labeled an ORF, and its function is uncertain. The germline V and J ends were trimmed by 1 base and 4 bases, with 22 bases remaining between them. The CDR3 totals 19 residues. CDR3 amino acids: CASSQLKSVKPGVNEKLFF. CDR3 bases: TGCGCCAGCAGTCAATTAAAATCCGTCAAGCCAGGGGTTAATGAAAAACTGTTTTTT.

The J gene is TRBJ1-4, the V gene TRBV10-3; D is undetermined. V was clipped by 10 bases and J by 7 bases, with 13 bases between them. Per the germline V gene, CDR1 is ENHRY and CDR2 is SYGVKD. The CDR3 runs to 12 residues. CDR3 region: CATSQSGEKLFF. As DNA, the CDR3 is TGTGCCACCTCACAATCGGGTGAAAAACTGTTTTTT.

The chain links TRBV14 to TRBJ1-6, with D unresolved. The CDR3 has 14 residues. Germline values: CDR1 SGHDN, CDR2 FVKESK. The germline V and J ends were trimmed by 3 bases and 5 bases, with 8 bases remaining between them. The CDR3 sequence: CASSHLGDNSPLHF. The CDR3 DNA is TGTGCCAGCAGCCATCTGGGAGATAATTCACCCCTCCACTTT.

The chain recombines TRBV4-1 with TRBJ2-5; 9 nucleotides agree with TRBD2. CDR1 MGHRA and CDR2 YSYEKL come from the germline V gene. V lost 1 base, J lost 4 bases, and 7 bases stayed unmatched. The CDR3 length is 16 residues. This chain's CDR3 is CASSQAVAGVGETQYF. The CDR3, as DNA: TGCGCCAGCAGCCAAGCTGTAGCGGGAGTGGGAGAGACCCAGTACTTC.

The chain employs TRBV27 and TRBJ2-2; 14 bases are a match to TRBD2. Germline-derived CDR1 and CDR2 are MNHEY and SMNVEV (reference sequence). V dropped 3 bases and J dropped 2; count of bases not matched to a gene: 5. This CDR3 has 18 residues. This chain's CDR3 is CASSLPGLAGVNTGELFF. CDR3 nucleotides: TGTGCCAGCAGTTTGCCGGGACTAGCGGGAGTTAACACCGGGGAGCTGTTTTTT.

This clone showed up just a few times. V gene TRBV10-3 combines with J gene TRBJ2-1, with 8 bases matching TRBD2. Germline lookup yields CDR1 ENHRY and CDR2 SYGVKD. V was clipped by 0 bases and J by 4 bases; unmatched bases: 5. The CDR3 contains 16 residues. The CDR3 here is CAISESGGGSYNEQFF. CDR3 DNA: TGTGCCATCAGTGAGTCAGGCGGGGGGTCTTACAATGAGCAGTTCTTC.

The chain combines TRBV5-6 with TRBJ2-7, with 7 bases that match TRBD2. The CDR3 sequence is 14 residues long. Germline V CDR1 and CDR2: SGHDT, YYEEEE. Trimming at V came to 6 bases and at J to 6 bases, leaving 12 bases not matched to a gene. CDR3 residues: CASTLAPGGVEQYF. CDR3 nucleotides: TGTGCCAGCACCCTCGCCCCGGGAGGAGTCGAGCAGTACTTC.

V gene TRBV5-1 combines with J gene TRBJ2-5; TRBD1 aligns across 7 bases. The CDR3 is 15 residues long. V lost 3 bases and J lost 5; bases outside the gene matches: 10. Germline V CDR1 and CDR2: SGHRS, YFSETQ. The CDR3 protein is CASSWGQSAWETQYF. In DNA, the CDR3 is TGCGCCAGCAGCTGGGGACAGAGTGCGTGGGAGACCCAGTACTTC.

The chain is built from TRBV2 and TRBJ2-5, with 8 nucleotides matching TRBD1. The J call is in doubt because the DNA end fits TRBJ2-7 better. This CDR3 is 13 amino acids long. Germline CDR1 and CDR2: SNHLY and FYNNEI. The CDR3 nucleotides read TGTGCCAGCTTCCAGGGGGCCGGAAACGAGCAGTACTTC. Its translation: CASFQGAGNEQYF.

This rearrangement joins TRBV5-1 to TRBJ2-7; weak D call: TRBD2 (5 bases). The CDR3 length is 16 residues. V was pared by 0 bases and J by 5 bases, with 18 bases between. CDR1 and CDR2 (germline): SGHRS, YFSETQ. This CDR3 reads CASSLVLAAERNEQYF. The CDR3, as DNA: TGCGCCAGCAGCTTGGTTCTAGCCGCCGAGCGGAACGAGCAGTACTTC. The full variable domain, rest sourced from reference TRBV5-1 and TRBJ2-7, is KAGVTQTPRYLIKTRGQQVTLSCSPISGHRSVSWYQQTPGQGLQFLFEYFSETQRNKGNFPGRFSGRQFSNSRSEMNVSTLELGDSALYLCASSLVLAAERNEQYFGPGTRLTVT.

This chain links TRBV2 with TRBJ1-4; the D is unclear. The length of the CDR3 is 15 residues. Trimming removed 5 bases from V and 5 bases from J, with 15 bases in between. Looked up from germline, CDR1 is SNHLY and CDR2 is FYNNEI. The DNA of the CDR3 is TGTGCCAGCAGTCTAGCCTGGACGGTGAATGAAAAACTGTTTTTT. It is translated as CASSLAWTVNEKLFF. Full variable domain (remainder filled in from reference TRBV2 and TRBJ1-4): EPEVTQTPSHQVTQMGQEVILRCVPISNHLYFYWYRQILGQKVEFLVSFYNNEISEKSEIFDDQFSVERPDGSNFTLKIRSTKLEDSAMYFCASSLAWTVNEKLFFGSGTQLSVL.

This sequence joins TRBV11-2 and TRBJ2-7; weak D call: TRBD2 (6 bases). Germline CDR1 SGHAT, CDR2 FQNNGV. The V end lost 7 bases, the J end lost 0 bases, and 10 bases lay between the germline ends. This CDR3 region has 13 residues. The chain's CDR3 is CASTRGGSYEQYF. The CDR3 nucleotides read TGTGCCAGCACTCGGGGAGGCTCCTACGAGCAGTACTTC.

This chain joins TRBV10-2 and TRBJ1-1, with TRBD1 as a possible D gene (5 bases). This CDR3 contains 11 residues. Germline lookup yields CDR1 WSHSY and CDR2 SAAADI. V was shortened by 8 bases and J by 9 bases, with 13 bases between the two germline ends. CDR3 DNA sequence: TGCGCCAGCGAAGCGGGGACGAAAGCTTTCTTT. Residues: CASEAGTKAFF.

Written as DNA, the CDR3 is TGCAGTGCTAGAGATCAGTACGAGCAGTACTTC. Translating gives CSARDQYEQYF. The rearrangement links TRBV20-1 to TRBJ2-7; unclear D gene. This CDR3 is 11 amino acids long. V was trimmed by 0 bases and J by 4 bases, leaving 4 bases between them. Per the germline V gene, CDR1 is DFQATT and CDR2 is SNEGSKA (reference sequence).

The chain uses TRBV5-1 and TRBJ1-1; 9 bases fit TRBD1. Germline V gives CDR1 SGHRS, CDR2 YFSETQ. The trim removed 0 bases at V and 10 bases at J, leaving 1 base unmatched. There are 12 residues in the CDR3. The CDR3: CASSLGQGGAFF. CDR3 sequence (DNA): TGCGCCAGCAGCTTGGGACAGGGGGGAGCTTTCTTT.

The chain carries TRBV7-6 and TRBJ2-7; no definite D call. The V and J ends lost 1 base and 6 bases respectively, with 7 bases between them. This CDR3 contains 12 residues. Germline V CDR1 and CDR2: SGHVS, FNYEAQ. In nucleotides, the CDR3 is TGTGCCAGCAGCTTAGGGGCCTCCGAGCAGTACTTC. Translated: CASSLGASEQYF.

This chain joins TRBV6-6 and TRBJ1-1; D uncertain. The CDR3 is 13 amino acids. Trimming cost V 6 bases and J 0 bases, with 8 bases left between them. Germline CDR1 reads MNHNY; CDR2 reads SVGAGI (reference sequence). The DNA for the CDR3 is TGTGCCAGCAGAACAGACCTGAACACTGAAGCTTTCTTT. Translating gives CASRTDLNTEAFF.

Only a few counts were recorded for this clone. Here the CDR3 DNA reads TGTGCCAGCAGTTCTTTGGGACAGGGGATTGAAGCTTTCTTT. As protein: CASSSLGQGIEAFF. This chain links TRBV28 with TRBJ1-1, with 10 bases aligning to TRBD1. Losses at the gene ends were 4 bases for V and 7 bases for J; bases not matched to a gene: 6. From germline, CDR1 is MDHEN and CDR2 SYDVKM. This CDR3 comprises 14 residues. Drawing the rest from reference TRBV28 and TRBJ1-1, the complete variable domain is DVKVTQSSRYLVKRTGEKVFLECVQDMDHENMFWYRQDPGLGLRLIYFSYDVKMKEKGDIPEGYSVSREKKERFSLILESASTNQTSMYLCASSSLGQGIEAFFGQGTRLTVV.

The chain carries TRBV7-2 and TRBJ1-3; no clear D gene. From germline, CDR1 is SGHTA and CDR2 FQGNSA. The V and J ends lost 5 bases and 0 bases respectively, with 8 bases between them. The CDR3 totals 14 residues. The CDR3: CASSRRDSGNTIYF. As DNA, the CDR3 is TGTGCCAGCAGCCGTCGGGACTCTGGAAACACCATATATTTT.

J is TRBJ2-1 and V is TRBV4-2; 14 nucleotides agree with TRBD2. Trimming at V came to 1 base and at J to 0 bases, leaving 5 bases not matched to a gene. The germline gives CDR1 LGHNA, CDR2 YNFKEQ. The CDR3 totals 19 residues. The CDR3 sequence is CASSQVAGTSGSSYNEQFF. The CDR3 DNA is TGTGCCAGCAGCCAAGTGGCCGGGACTAGCGGGAGCTCCTACAATGAGCAGTTCTTC.